The 32 T cell receptor beta chains presented below share a single source sample, sequenced in a study of OX40 agonist ivuxolimab in advanced cancers. Only in-frame clones appear in the TCRdb table, and some are missing; sequencing was by immunoSEQ multiplex PCR. The profile shows tens of thousands of clones, 90% to 95% of them singletons. The source was CD4+ or CD8+ T cells sorted from blood, collected in a trial of the OX40 agonist ivuxolimab. Source of these receptors: an adult with an advanced solid tumor such as melanoma, head and neck, liver or kidney cancer.

V usage is TRBV11-2 and J usage is TRBJ1-2, with D unresolved. Germline V gene sequence: CDR1 SGHAT, CDR2 FQNNGV. This CDR3 contains 10 residues. Between the trimmed V and J ends, which lost 11 bases and 8 bases, there was a span of 12 bases. The CDR3 nucleotides are TGTGCCCCCTGTCGGCGGGGCTACACCTTC. Translated, it gives CAPCRRGYTF.

The chain links TRBV11-2 to TRBJ2-7, with 11 positions matching TRBD1. Germline lookup yields CDR1 SGHAT and CDR2 FQNNGV. CDR3 length: 13 residues. Losses at the gene ends were 5 bases for V and 6 bases for J; bases not matched to a gene: 3. In DNA form, the CDR3 reads TGTGCCAGCAGCGCCGGGACAGGGGGCGAGCAGTACTTC. Amino acid sequence: CASSAGTGGEQYF.

The chain couples TRBV11-2 to TRBJ2-7; TRBD1 matches at 7 bases. Germline V lookup: CDR1 SGHAT, CDR2 FQNNGV. The CDR3 covers 14 residues. The V gene end was trimmed by 1 base and the J gene end by 2 bases; junction bases not matched to a gene: 2. For the CDR3, the DNA is TGTGCCAGCAGCTTAGGTCAGGGGGCCTACGAGCAGTACTTC. Translation gives CASSLGQGAYEQYF.

This clone has more than one count but fewer than ten. The V gene is TRBV4-3, the J gene TRBJ1-5; TRBD1 matches 7 bases. Germline assignment: CDR1 LGHNA and CDR2 YSLEER. The V segment lost 5 bases and the J segment 6 bases; nucleotides outside the gene matches: 7. The CDR3 is made up of 14 amino acids. CDR3: CASSLDRLRQPQHF. The CDR3 DNA is TGCGCCAGCAGCTTGGACAGGCTTCGTCAGCCCCAGCATTTT.

This chain links TRBV4-3 with TRBJ2-7, with D maybe TRBD2 (6 bases). The CDR3 is 16 amino acids. The germline gives CDR1 LGHNA, CDR2 YSLEER. The ends were cut back, 0 bases at V and 6 bases at J, with 18 bases in the middle. The CDR3 region has the DNA TGCGCCAGCAGCCAAGATCTGGCCGGGGGTATGGGCGAGCAGTACTTC. Residues: CASSQDLAGGMGEQYF.

This chain uses TRBV7-3 with TRBJ2-1; 12 nucleotides align to TRBD2. The CDR3 has 15 residues. Germline V gene lookup returns CDR1 SGHTA and CDR2 FQGTGA. The ends lost 2 bases at V and 6 bases at J; junction bases unmatched: 2. Here the CDR3 DNA reads TGTGCCAGCAGCTTACTAGCGGGAGGGGCCAATGAGCAGTTCTTC. The encoded protein is CASSLLAGGANEQFF.

V gene TRBV6-4 combines with J gene TRBJ2-3; 8 bases map to TRBD1. Germline V gene data show CDR1 as MRHNA and CDR2 as SNTAGT. The CDR3 is made up of 15 amino acids. The J segment lost 3 bases and the V segment lost 6 bases, leaving 8 bases of the junction unmatched. The CDR3 coding sequence is TGTGCCAGCAGCGCCGGGACAGGAGGGACAGATACGCAGTATTTT. Its translation: CASSAGTGGTDTQYF.

The V call is TRBV15, the J call TRBJ2-1; D not resolved. Trimming cost V 0 bases and J 0 bases, with 6 bases left between them. This CDR3 has 15 amino acids. The germline gives CDR1 LNHNV, CDR2 YYDKDF (reference sequence). CDR3 nucleotides: TGTGCCACCAGCAGAGATTCCGGCTCCTACAATGAGCAGTTCTTC. Translating gives CATSRDSGSYNEQFF. Using reference TRBV15 and TRBJ2-1 for the parts outside the CDR3, the full variable domain is DAMVIQNPRYQVTQFGKPVTLSCSQTLNHNVMYWYQQKSSQAPKLLFHYYDKDFNNEADTPDNFQSRRPNTSFCFLDIRSPGLGDTAMYLCATSRDSGSYNEQFFGPGTRLTVL.

The genes are TRBV27 and TRBJ1-2; 8 nucleotides align to TRBD1. The germline V gene has CDR1 MNHEY and CDR2 SMNVEV (reference sequence). With 5 bases clipped from V and 7 bases from J, the junction kept 6 bases outside the gene matches. CDR3 size: 13 residues. In DNA form, the CDR3 reads TGTGCCAGCAGTCCTACGGACAGGGTTGGCTACACCTTC. It codes for CASSPTDRVGYTF.

The V and J genes are TRBV10-3 and TRBJ2-7; TRBD2 aligns across 11 bases. The ends lost 4 bases at V and 2 bases at J; junction bases unmatched: 1. The germline gives CDR1 ENHRY, CDR2 SYGVKD. The CDR3 runs to 14 residues. In DNA, the CDR3 is TGTGCCATCAGTGTAGCGGGAGGGACCTACGAGCAGTACTTC. It yields the protein CAISVAGGTYEQYF.

The gene calls are TRBV28 and TRBJ2-7; D is uncertain. CDR3 size: 16 residues. The germline V and J ends were trimmed by 6 bases and 2 bases, with 20 bases remaining between them. Per germline, CDR1 MDHEN and CDR2 SYDVKM. This CDR3 reads CASSPQGGSRTYEQYF. In nucleotides, the CDR3 is TGTGCCAGCAGCCCCCAAGGTGGGTCCAGAACCTACGAGCAGTACTTC.

V is TRBV4-2 and J is TRBJ2-1, with TRBD2 as a possible D gene (6 bases). Per the germline V gene, CDR1 is LGHNA and CDR2 is YNFKEQ. V was cut by 0 bases and J by 7 bases, with 7 bases left in between. The CDR3 contains 13 residues. The CDR3 is CASSQDGGNEQFF. Written as DNA, the CDR3 is TGTGCCAGCAGCCAAGACGGGGGAAATGAGCAGTTCTTC.

Comments on this clone: Other DNA sequences in this specimen translate into the identical CDR3. V gene TRBV28 combines with J gene TRBJ2-3; 8 bases align to TRBD2. The CDR3 loop spans 14 amino acids. V lost 6 bases to trimming and J lost 0 bases; unmatched junction nucleotides: 2. The germline gives CDR1 MDHEN, CDR2 SYDVKM. The CDR3 here is CASRRTSSTDTQYF. CDR3 DNA: TGTGCCAGCAGGCGGACTAGCAGCACAGATACGCAGTATTTT.

The chain links TRBV4-2 to TRBJ2-7; 11 positions agree with TRBD2. CDR3 length equals 15 residues. Germline CDR1 reads LGHNA; CDR2 reads YNFKEQ. V shed 0 bases, J shed 3 bases, and the junction held 1 base outside the gene matches. CDR3 protein: CASSQDTSGSYEQYF. CDR3 coding DNA: TGTGCCAGCAGCCAAGATACTAGCGGGAGCTACGAGCAGTACTTC.

The chain recombines TRBV30 with TRBJ2-7; 10 bases are a match to TRBD1. The germline gives CDR1 GTSNPN, CDR2 SVGIG (reference sequence). The V gene end was trimmed by 6 bases and the J gene end by 2 bases; junction bases not matched to a gene: 1. CDR3 size: 12 residues. The CDR3 DNA sequence: TGTGCCTGTGGGACAGGGGCCTACGAGCAGTACTTC. Protein product: CACGTGAYEQYF.

The chain has TRBV7-9 and TRBJ2-7; a weak D match, TRBD1 (5 bases). There are 12 residues in the CDR3. Germline lookup yields CDR1 SEHNR and CDR2 FQNEAQ (reference sequence). V was shortened by 2 bases and J by 5 bases, with 7 bases between the two germline ends. CDR3 bases: TGTGCCAGCAGCTTAAGGGGCAACGAGCAGTACTTC. Its translation is CASSLRGNEQYF.

J is TRBJ2-1 and V is TRBV29-1, with D unclear. The CDR3 extends over 12 amino acids. From germline, CDR1 is SQVTM and CDR2 ANQGSEA. V lost 4 bases and J 3 bases, leaving 7 bases between the germline ends. DNA of the CDR3: TGCAGCGTTGCTATGGACTACAATGAGCAGTTCTTC. This gives the protein CSVAMDYNEQFF.

This sequence joins TRBV4-3 and TRBJ1-3; the D gene is possibly TRBD1 (5 bases). V lost 5 bases to trimming and J lost 1 base, with 18 bases between them. This CDR3 has 17 amino acids. CDR1 and CDR2 from the germline V gene are LGHNA and YSLEER. This chain's CDR3 is CASSSGQGEGSGNTIYF. For the CDR3, the DNA is TGCGCCAGCAGCAGCGGGCAGGGAGAAGGTTCTGGAAACACCATATATTTT.

The V and J genes are TRBV11-1 and TRBJ2-7; D possibly corresponds to TRBD2 (5 bases). The V end was cut by 5 bases, the J end by 3 bases, with 8 bases between. Looked up from germline, CDR1 is SGHAT and CDR2 is FQDESV (reference sequence). The CDR3 extends over 12 amino acids. Here the CDR3 reads CASSPGIYEQYF. DNA for the CDR3: TGTGCCAGCAGCCCGGGGATCTACGAGCAGTACTTC.

The chain employs TRBV27 and TRBJ1-2; the D gene is possibly TRBD1 (6 bases). Germline lookup yields CDR1 MNHEY and CDR2 SMNVEV (reference sequence). CDR3 size: 17 residues. Trimming stripped 2 bases from V and 4 bases from J, with 20 bases between. The CDR3 protein is CASSLGGETLTSYGYTF. CDR3 sequence (DNA): TGTGCCAGCAGTTTAGGGGGCGAGACATTAACATCCTATGGCTACACCTTC.

J is TRBJ1-6 and V is TRBV10-3; possibly TRBD1 for D (6 bases). The CDR3 sequence is 15 residues long. The germline CDR1 and CDR2 sequences are ENHRY and SYGVKD. V was clipped by 3 bases and J by 2 bases, with 8 bases between them. The CDR3 bases are TGTGCCATCAGTGACAGGGGTCCCTATAATTCACCCCTCCACTTT. It translates to CAISDRGPYNSPLHF.

V gene TRBV19 combines with J gene TRBJ2-1, with D possibly TRBD2 on 5 matching bases. The length of the CDR3 is 13 residues. Germline V lookup: CDR1 LNHDA, CDR2 SQIVND (reference sequence). V lost 1 base, J lost 10 bases, and 11 bases lay in between. CDR3 nucleotide sequence: TGTGCCAGTAGTATAGTGCCTAGCTCGGAGCAGTTCTTC. It specifies CASSIVPSSEQFF.

V and J are TRBV7-9 and TRBJ1-2; TRBD1 aligns across 8 bases. Germline V gene lookup returns CDR1 SEHNR and CDR2 FQNEAQ (reference sequence). The CDR3 contains 13 residues. V lost 5 bases, J lost 10 bases, and 9 bases stayed unmatched. The CDR3 reads CASSPGTGGPYTF. CDR3 nucleotides: TGTGCCAGCAGCCCCGGGACAGGTGGGCCCTACACCTTC.

The gene calls are TRBV29-1 and TRBJ2-7, with TRBD1 as a possible D gene (8 bases). Between the trimmed V and J ends, which lost 0 bases and 2 bases, there was a span of 17 bases. CDR3 length: 16 residues. Per germline, CDR1 SQVTM and CDR2 ANQGSEA. The CDR3 nucleotides read TGCAGCGTTGAAGAGGGGGGGACAGGCGAGACCTACGAGCAGTACTTC. This sequence encodes CSVEEGGTGETYEQYF.

J is TRBJ2-1 and V is TRBV9; tentative D call: TRBD2 (6 bases). The CDR3 extends over 15 amino acids. Trimming cost V 2 bases and J 0 bases, with 9 bases left between them. Germline assignment: CDR1 SGDLS and CDR2 YYNGEE. The CDR3 DNA is TGTGCCAGCAGCGTCGCGGGGACCTCCTACAATGAGCAGTTCTTC. It specifies CASSVAGTSYNEQFF.

The chain links TRBV7-9 to TRBJ1-4; no clear D gene. The germline V gene encodes CDR1 SEHNR and CDR2 FQNEAQ (reference sequence). V shed 3 bases and J shed 0 bases, with 14 bases lying between them. CDR3 size: 17 residues. The chain's CDR3 is CASSFRGLMATNEKLFF. As DNA, the CDR3 is TGTGCCAGCAGCTTTCGTGGATTAATGGCAACTAATGAAAAACTGTTTTTT.

The V and J genes are TRBV9 and TRBJ2-2, with D possibly called TRBD1 or TRBD2 (5 bases each). The germline V gene encodes CDR1 SGDLS and CDR2 YYNGEE. The CDR3 is 14 amino acids. V lost 5 bases, J lost 7 bases, and 15 bases lay in between. The CDR3 nucleotides are TGTGCCAGCAGTTATAGTGGGGGTAGCGGGGAGCTGTTTTTT. As protein: CASSYSGGSGELFF.

The gene calls are TRBV4-1 and TRBJ2-3; D ambiguous. The V end lost 3 bases, the J end lost 2 bases, and 15 bases lay between the germline ends. CDR1 MGHRA and CDR2 YSYEKL come from the germline V gene. The CDR3 has 16 amino acids. CDR3: CASSQETGSITDTQYF. CDR3 sequence (DNA): TGCGCCAGCAGCCAGGAGACTGGCAGTATCACAGATACGCAGTATTTT.

Concerning this clone itself: This probably arose from a read error, given a far larger clone one base away. This chain uses TRBV7-6 with TRBJ1-1; D ambiguous. With 5 bases removed from V and 1 base from J, the gap between germline ends came to 11 bases. The CDR3 extends over 14 amino acids. The germline V gene encodes CDR1 SGHVS and CDR2 FNYEAQ. The CDR3 sequence: CASSQESGNTEAFF. In DNA form, the CDR3 reads TGTGCCAGCAGCCAAGAATCGGGGAACACTGAAGCTTTCTTT.

The chain carries TRBV5-5 and TRBJ2-3; 9 bases line up with TRBD2. The length of the CDR3 is 16 residues. Germline CDR1 SGHKS, CDR2 YYEKEE (reference sequence). The ends lost 2 bases at V and 2 bases at J; junction bases unmatched: 6. As DNA, the CDR3 is TGTGCCAGCAGCTTTGGGACTAGCAGATACACAGATACGCAGTATTTT. This encodes CASSFGTSRYTDTQYF.

V and J are TRBV28 and TRBJ2-4; D might be TRBD1 (7 bases). Per germline, CDR1 MDHEN and CDR2 SYDVKM. Trimming left V 6 bases short and J 8 bases short, with 14 bases between. CDR3 length: 13 amino acids. The DNA of the CDR3 is TGTGCCAGCAGACCTACAGGGGAGGACATTCAGTACTTC. It codes for CASRPTGEDIQYF.

The gene calls are TRBV27 and TRBJ2-5, with no clear D. This CDR3 contains 13 residues. The germline V gene has CDR1 MNHEY and CDR2 SMNVEV (reference sequence). V was clipped by 1 base and J by 1 base, with 4 bases between them. The CDR3: CASSLYTQETQYF. The CDR3, as DNA: TGTGCCAGCAGTTTATACACCCAAGAGACCCAGTACTTC.